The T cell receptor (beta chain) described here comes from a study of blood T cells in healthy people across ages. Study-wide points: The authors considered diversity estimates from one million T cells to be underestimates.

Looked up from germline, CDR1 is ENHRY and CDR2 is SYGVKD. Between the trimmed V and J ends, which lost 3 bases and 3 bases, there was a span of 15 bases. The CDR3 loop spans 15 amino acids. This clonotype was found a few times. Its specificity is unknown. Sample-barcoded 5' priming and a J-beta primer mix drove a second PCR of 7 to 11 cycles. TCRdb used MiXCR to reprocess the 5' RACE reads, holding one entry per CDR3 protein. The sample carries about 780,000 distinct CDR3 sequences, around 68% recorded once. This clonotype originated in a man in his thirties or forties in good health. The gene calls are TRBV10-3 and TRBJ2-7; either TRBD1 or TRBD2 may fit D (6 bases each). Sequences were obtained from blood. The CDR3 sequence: CAISDPGAPDYEQYF. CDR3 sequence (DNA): TGTGCCATCAGTGATCCGGGGGCCCCCGACTACGAGCAGTACTTC.